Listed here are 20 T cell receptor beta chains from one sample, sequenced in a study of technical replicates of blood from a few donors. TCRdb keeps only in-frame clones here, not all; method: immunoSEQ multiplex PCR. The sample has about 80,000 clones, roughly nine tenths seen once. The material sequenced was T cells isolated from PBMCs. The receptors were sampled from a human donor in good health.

CDR3 amino acids: CAISTPTRTATNEQFF. The CDR3 DNA follows: TGTGCCATCAGTACCCCGACAAGAACGGCAACGAATGAGCAGTTCTTC. The chain employs TRBV10-3 and TRBJ2-1; D is ambiguous. Looked up from germline, CDR1 is ENHRY and CDR2 is SYGVKD. There are 16 residues in the CDR3. The V end was cut by 5 bases, the J end by 7 bases, with 21 bases between.

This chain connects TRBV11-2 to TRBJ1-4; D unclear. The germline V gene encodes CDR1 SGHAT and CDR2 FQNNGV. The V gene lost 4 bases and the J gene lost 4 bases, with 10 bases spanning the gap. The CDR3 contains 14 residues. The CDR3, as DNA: TGTGCCAGCAGCTATAGACTGTTTAATGAAAAACTGTTTTTT. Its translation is CASSYRLFNEKLFF.

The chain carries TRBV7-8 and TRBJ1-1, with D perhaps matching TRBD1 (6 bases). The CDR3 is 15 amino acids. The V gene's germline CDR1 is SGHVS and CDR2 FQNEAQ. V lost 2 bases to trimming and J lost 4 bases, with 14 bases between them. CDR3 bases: TGTGCCAGCAGCTTATCGATCCAGGGGAGCACTGAAGCTTTCTTT. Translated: CASSLSIQGSTEAFF.

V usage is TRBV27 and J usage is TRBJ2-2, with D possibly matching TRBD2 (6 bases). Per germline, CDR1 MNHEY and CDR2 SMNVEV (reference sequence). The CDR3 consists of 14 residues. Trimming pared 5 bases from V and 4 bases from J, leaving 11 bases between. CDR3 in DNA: TGTGCCAGCAGTAGGAGGGCCGCCACCGGGGAGCTGTTTTTT. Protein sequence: CASSRRAATGELFF.

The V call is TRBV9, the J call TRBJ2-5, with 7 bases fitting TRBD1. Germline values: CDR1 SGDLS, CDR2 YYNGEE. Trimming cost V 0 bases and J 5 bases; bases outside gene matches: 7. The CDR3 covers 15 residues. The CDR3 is CASSVGGQSRETQYF. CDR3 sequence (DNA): TGTGCCAGCAGCGTAGGGGGACAGTCGAGGGAGACCCAGTACTTC.

Here the CDR3 DNA reads TGTGCCAGTAGGCCGGGACAAAGCTTAAGCAATCAGCCCCAGCATTTT. This encodes CASRPGQSLSNQPQHF. The rearrangement uses TRBV19 and TRBJ1-5; TRBD1 might be the D (6 bases). Germline assignment: CDR1 LNHDA and CDR2 SQIVND (reference sequence). The CDR3 is 16 residues long. Deletions cut 6 bases from V and 1 base from J, with 16 bases between.

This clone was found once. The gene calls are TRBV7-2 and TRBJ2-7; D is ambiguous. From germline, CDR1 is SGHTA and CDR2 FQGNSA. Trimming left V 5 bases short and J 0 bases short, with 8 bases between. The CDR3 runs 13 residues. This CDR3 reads CASSPGTSYEQYF. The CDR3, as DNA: TGTGCCAGCAGCCCAGGAACCTCCTACGAGCAGTACTTC.

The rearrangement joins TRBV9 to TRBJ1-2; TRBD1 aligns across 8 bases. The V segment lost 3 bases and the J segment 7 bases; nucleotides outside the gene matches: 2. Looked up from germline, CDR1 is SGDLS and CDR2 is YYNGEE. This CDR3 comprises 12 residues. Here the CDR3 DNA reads TGTGCCAGCAGCGCGGACAGGGCTGGCTACACCTTC. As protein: CASSADRAGYTF.

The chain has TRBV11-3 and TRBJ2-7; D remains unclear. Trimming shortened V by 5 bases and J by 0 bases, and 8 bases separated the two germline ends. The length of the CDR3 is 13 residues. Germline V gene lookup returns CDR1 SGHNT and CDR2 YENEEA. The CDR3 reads CASSTPSSYEQYF. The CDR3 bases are TGTGCCAGCAGCACGCCGAGCTCCTACGAGCAGTACTTC.

CDR3 sequence reads: CASRGAGQGVYETQYF. Written as DNA, the CDR3 is TGTGCCAGCAGGGGCGCGGGACAGGGTGTTTACGAGACCCAGTACTTC. This rearrangement joins TRBV28 to TRBJ2-5; 9 bases map to TRBD1. The CDR3 is made up of 16 amino acids. Per the germline V gene, CDR1 is MDHEN and CDR2 is SYDVKM. V shed 6 bases, J shed 5 bases, and the junction held 13 bases outside the gene matches.

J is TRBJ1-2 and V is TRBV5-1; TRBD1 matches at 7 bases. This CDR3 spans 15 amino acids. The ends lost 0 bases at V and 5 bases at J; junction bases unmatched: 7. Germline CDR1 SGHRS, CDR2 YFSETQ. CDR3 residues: CASSLGGQEGYGYTF. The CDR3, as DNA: TGCGCCAGCAGCTTGGGTGGACAGGAAGGGTATGGCTACACCTTC.

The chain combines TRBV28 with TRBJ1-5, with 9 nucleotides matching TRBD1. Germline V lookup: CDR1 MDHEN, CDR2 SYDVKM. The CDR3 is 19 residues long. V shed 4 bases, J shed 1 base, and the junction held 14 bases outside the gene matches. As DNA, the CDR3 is TGTGCCAGCAGTTCTATGGGACAGGGATTCTTCGGCAGCAATCAGCCCCAGCATTTT. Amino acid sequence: CASSSMGQGFFGSNQPQHF. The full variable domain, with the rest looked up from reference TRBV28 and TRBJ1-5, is DVKVTQSSRYLVKRTGEKVFLECVQDMDHENMFWYRQDPGLGLRLIYFSYDVKMKEKGDIPEGYSVSREKKERFSLILESASTNQTSMYLCASSSMGQGFFGSNQPQHFGDGTRLSIL.

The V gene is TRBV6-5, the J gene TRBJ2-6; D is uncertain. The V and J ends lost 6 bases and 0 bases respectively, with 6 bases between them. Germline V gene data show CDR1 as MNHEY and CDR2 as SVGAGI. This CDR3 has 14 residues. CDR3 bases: TGTGCCAGCAGGGCATCCTCTGGGGCCAACGTCCTGACTTTC. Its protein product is CASRASSGANVLTF.

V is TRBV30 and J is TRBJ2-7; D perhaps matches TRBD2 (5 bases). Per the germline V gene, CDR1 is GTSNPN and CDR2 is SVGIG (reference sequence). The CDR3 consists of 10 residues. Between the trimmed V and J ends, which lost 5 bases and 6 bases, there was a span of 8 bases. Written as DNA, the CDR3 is TGTGCCTGGGCAGGAGGCGAGCAGTACTTC. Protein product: CAWAGGEQYF.

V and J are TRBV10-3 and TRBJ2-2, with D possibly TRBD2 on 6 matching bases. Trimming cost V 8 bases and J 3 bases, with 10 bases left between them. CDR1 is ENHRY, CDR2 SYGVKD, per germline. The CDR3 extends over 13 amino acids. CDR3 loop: CAIGTGDTGELFF. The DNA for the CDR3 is TGTGCCATCGGGACGGGAGACACCGGGGAGCTGTTTTTT.

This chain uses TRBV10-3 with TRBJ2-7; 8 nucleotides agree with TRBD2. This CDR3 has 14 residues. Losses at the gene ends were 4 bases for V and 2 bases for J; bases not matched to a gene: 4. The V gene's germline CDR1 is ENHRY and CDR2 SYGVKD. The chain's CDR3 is CAISGAGEAYEQYF. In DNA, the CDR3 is TGTGCCATCAGTGGAGCGGGGGAAGCCTACGAGCAGTACTTC.

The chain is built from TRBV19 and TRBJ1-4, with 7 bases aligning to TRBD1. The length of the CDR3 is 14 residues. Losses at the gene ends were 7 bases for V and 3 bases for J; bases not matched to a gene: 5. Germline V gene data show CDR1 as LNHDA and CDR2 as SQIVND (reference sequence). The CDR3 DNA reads TGTGCCAGTAATCATGGGACAGCTAATGAAAAACTGTTTTTT. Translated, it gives CASNHGTANEKLFF.

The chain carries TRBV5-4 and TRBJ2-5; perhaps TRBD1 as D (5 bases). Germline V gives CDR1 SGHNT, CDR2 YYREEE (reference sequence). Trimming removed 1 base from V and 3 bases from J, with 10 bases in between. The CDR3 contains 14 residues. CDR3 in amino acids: CASSLSGREETQYF. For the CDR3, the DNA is TGTGCCAGCAGCTTGTCGGGCAGGGAAGAGACCCAGTACTTC.

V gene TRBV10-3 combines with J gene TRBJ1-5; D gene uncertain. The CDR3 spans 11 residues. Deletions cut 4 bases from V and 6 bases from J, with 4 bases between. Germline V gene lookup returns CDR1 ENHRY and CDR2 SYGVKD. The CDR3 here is CAISASQPQHF. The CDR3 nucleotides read TGTGCCATCAGTGCTAGTCAGCCCCAGCATTTT.

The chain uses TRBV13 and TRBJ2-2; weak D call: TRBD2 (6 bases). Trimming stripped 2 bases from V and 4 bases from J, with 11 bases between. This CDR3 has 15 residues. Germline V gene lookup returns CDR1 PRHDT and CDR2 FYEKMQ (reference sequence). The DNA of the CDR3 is TGTGCCAGCAGCTTAACGTGGGAGGCCACCGGGGAGCTGTTTTTT. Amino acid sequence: CASSLTWEATGELFF.